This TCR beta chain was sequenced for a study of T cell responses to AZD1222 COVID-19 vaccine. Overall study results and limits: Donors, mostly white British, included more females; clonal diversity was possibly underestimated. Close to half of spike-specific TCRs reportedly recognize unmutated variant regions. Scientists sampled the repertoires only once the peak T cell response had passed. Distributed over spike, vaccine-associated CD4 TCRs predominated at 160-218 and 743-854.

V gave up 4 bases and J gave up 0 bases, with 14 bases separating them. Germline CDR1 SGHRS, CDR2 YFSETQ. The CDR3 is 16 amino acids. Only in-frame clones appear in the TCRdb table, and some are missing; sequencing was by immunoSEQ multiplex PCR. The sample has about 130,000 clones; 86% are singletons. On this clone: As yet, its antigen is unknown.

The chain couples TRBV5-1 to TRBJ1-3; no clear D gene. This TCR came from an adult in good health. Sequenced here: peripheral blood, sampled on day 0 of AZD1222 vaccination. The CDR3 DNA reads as TGCGCCAGCAGCCCGAACGACGGCTCCTCTGGAAACACCATATATTTT. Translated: CASSPNDGSSGNTIYF.